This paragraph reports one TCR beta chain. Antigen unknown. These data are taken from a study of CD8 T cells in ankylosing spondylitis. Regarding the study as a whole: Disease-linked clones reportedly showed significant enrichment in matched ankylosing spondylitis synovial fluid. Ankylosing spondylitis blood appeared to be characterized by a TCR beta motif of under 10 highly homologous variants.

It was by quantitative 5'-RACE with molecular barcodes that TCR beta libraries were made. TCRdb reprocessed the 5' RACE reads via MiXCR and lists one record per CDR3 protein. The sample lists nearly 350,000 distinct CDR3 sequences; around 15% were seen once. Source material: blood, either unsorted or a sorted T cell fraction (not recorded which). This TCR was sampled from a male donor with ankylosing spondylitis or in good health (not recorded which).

The CDR3 DNA reads TGCAGTGCTAGAGAAGCGTCCGACAATGAGCAGTTCTTC. This codes for CSAREASDNEQFF. The rearrangement joins TRBV20-1 to TRBJ2-1; D is undetermined. V gave up 0 bases and J gave up 5 bases, with 8 bases separating them. Germline CDR1 is DFQATT and CDR2 is SNEGSKA (reference sequence). The CDR3 covers 13 residues.